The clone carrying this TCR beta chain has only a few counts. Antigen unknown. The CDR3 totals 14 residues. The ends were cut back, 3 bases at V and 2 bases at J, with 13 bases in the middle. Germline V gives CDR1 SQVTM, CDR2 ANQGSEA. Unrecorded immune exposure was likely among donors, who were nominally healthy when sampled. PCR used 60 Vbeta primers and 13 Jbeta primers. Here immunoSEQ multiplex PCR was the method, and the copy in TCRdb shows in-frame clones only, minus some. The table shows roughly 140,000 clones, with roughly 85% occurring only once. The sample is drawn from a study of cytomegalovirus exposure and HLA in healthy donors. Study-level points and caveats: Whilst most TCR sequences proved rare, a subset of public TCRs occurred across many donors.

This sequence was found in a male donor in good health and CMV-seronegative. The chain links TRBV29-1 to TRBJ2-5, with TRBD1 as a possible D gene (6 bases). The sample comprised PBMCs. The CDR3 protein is CSVDGTPIQETQYF. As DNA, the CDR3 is TGCAGCGTTGACGGGACACCGATTCAAGAGACCCAGTACTTC.